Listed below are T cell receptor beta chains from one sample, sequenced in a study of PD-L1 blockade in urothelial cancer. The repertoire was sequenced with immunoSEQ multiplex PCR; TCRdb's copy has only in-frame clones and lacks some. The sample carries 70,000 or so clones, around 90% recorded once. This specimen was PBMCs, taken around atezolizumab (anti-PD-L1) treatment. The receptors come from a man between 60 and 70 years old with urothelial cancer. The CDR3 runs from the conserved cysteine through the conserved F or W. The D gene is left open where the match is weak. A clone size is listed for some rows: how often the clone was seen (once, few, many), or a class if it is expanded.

CASRSGGTEAFF | TGTGCAAGTCGCTCCGGGGGGACTGAAGCTTTCTTT | TRBJ1-1 | TRBV12-2 | NA | NA
CASHGRDNEQFF | TGTGCCAGCCACGGGAGGGACAATGAGCAGTTCTTC | TRBJ2-1 | TRBV18 | NA | TRBD2
CASSFQAGGIYF | TGTGCCAGCAGCTTTCAAGCGGGGGGGATATACTTC | TRBJ2-5 | TRBV7-8 | NA | TRBD2
CASSVRTETRAMNTEAFF | TGTGCCAGCAGCGTTCGGACCGAAACGAGGGCCATGAACACTGAAGCTTTCTTT | TRBJ1-1 | TRBV9 | NA | NA
CATSRSGGGSYGYTF | TGTGCCACCAGCAGATCAGGGGGCGGGAGCTATGGCTACACCTTC | TRBJ1-2 | TRBV15 | NA | TRBD1
CASSLRGAVNTGELFF | TGTGCCAGCAGCTTACGGGGGGCGGTGAACACCGGGGAGCTGTTTTTT | TRBJ2-2 | TRBV7-9 | NA | NA
CSAGNQGDYGYTF | TGCAGCGCAGGAAATCAGGGGGACTATGGCTACACCTTC | TRBJ1-2 | TRBV29-1 | NA | TRBD1
CASSPGETSPGYTF | TGTGCCAGCAGTCCAGGGGAAACCTCTCCTGGCTACACCTTC | TRBJ1-2 | TRBV6-6 | NA | NA
CASKGHNTEAFF | TGTGCCAGCAAGGGACATAACACTGAAGCTTTCTTT | TRBJ1-1 | TRBV2 | NA | NA
CASSSGPGSYTF | TGTGCCAGCAGTTCGGGTCCCGGTAGCTACACCTTC | TRBJ1-2 | TRBV6-5 | NA | NA
CASSIGGTAGQETQYF | TGTGCCAGTAGTATAGGAGGGACAGCCGGACAAGAGACCCAGTACTTC | TRBJ2-5 | TRBV19 | NA | TRBD1
CASSLGGYGYTF | TGCGCCAGCAGCCTGGGCGGTTATGGCTACACCTTC | TRBJ1-2 | TRBV5-1 | few | NA
CASSQESADRRETQYF | TGCGCCAGCAGCCAAGAGTCGGCAGACAGGCGAGAGACCCAGTACTTC | TRBJ2-5 | TRBV4-1 | NA | NA
CASNDREWVTNEKLFF | TGCGCCAGCAATGACAGGGAATGGGTAACTAATGAAAAACTGTTTTTT | TRBJ1-4 | TRBV10-2 | NA | TRBD1
CASSVFQGAEAFF | TGTGCCAGCAGCGTTTTCCAGGGGGCTGAAGCTTTCTTT | TRBJ1-1 | TRBV9 | NA | TRBD1
CSVDPSKISGSSYNEQFF | TGCAGCGTTGATCCCAGCAAAATTAGCGGGAGCTCCTACAATGAGCAGTTCTTC | TRBJ2-1 | TRBV29-1 | NA | TRBD2
CASSSQGAGWSLHF | TGTGCCAGCAGTTCACAGGGGGCCGGATGGTCCCTCCACTTT | TRBJ1-6 | TRBV27 | few | TRBD1
CASSDRSELTGELFF | TGTGCCAGCAGTGATAGATCCGAGTTAACCGGGGAGCTGTTTTTT | TRBJ2-2 | TRBV25-1 | NA | NA
CASSPGGLAAKNIQYF | TGTGCCAGCAGCCCGGGCGGGTTGGCGGCCAAAAACATTCAGTACTTC | TRBJ2-4 | TRBV5-4 | NA | NA
CASSSIWTVSSYEQYF | TGTGCCAGCAGTTCTATATGGACAGTGAGCTCCTACGAGCAGTACTTC | TRBJ2-7 | TRBV28 | NA | NA
CASSLQGRGYTF | TGTGCCAGCAGTTTACAGGGGAGAGGCTACACCTTC | TRBJ1-2 | TRBV13 | NA | TRBD1
CASSSGMSQPQHF | TGTGCCAGCAGTTCAGGGATGAGTCAGCCCCAGCATTTT | TRBJ1-5 | TRBV7-2 | NA | NA
CASREPGQPNTDF | TGTGCCAGCAGAGAACCGGGACAGCCGAATACGGACTTC | TRBJ1-2 | TRBV6-1 | few | TRBD1
CASSKGDTNTIYF | TGTGCCAGTAGTAAAGGGGACACCAACACCATATATTTT | TRBJ1-3 | TRBV19 | NA | NA
CSVGTSTEAFF | TGCAGCGTTGGAACCAGCACTGAAGCTTTCTTT | TRBJ1-1 | TRBV29-1 | NA | NA
CASSSRGRDRVLSNQPQHF | TGTGCCAGCAGCTCGCGGGGCCGGGACAGGGTCCTTAGCAATCAGCCCCAGCATTTT | TRBJ1-5 | TRBV27 | NA | TRBD1
CASSLQGATDTQYF | TGTGCCAGCAGCTTACAGGGGGCAACAGATACGCAGTATTTT | TRBJ2-3 | TRBV7-2 | NA | TRBD1
CASSDAAGGSTDTQYF | TGCGCCAGCAGTGATGCAGCGGGAGGGAGCACAGATACGCAGTATTTT | TRBJ2-3 | TRBV10-1 | NA | TRBD2